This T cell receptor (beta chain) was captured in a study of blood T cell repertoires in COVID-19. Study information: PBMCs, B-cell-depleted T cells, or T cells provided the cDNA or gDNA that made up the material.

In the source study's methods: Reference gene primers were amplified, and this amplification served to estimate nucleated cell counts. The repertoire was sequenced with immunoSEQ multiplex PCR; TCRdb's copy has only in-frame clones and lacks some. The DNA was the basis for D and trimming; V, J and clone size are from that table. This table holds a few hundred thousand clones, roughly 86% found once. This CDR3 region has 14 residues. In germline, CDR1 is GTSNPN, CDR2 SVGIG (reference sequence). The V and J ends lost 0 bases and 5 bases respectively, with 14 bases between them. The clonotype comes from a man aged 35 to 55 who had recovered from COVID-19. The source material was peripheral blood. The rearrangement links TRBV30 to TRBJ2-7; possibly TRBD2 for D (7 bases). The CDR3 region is CAWSVRGASDEQYF. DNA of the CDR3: TGTGCCTGGAGTGTTCGGGGGGCTAGTGACGAGCAGTACTTC.